This is a list of T cell receptor beta chains from one sample in a study of neoadjuvant anti-PD-1 for oral cavity cancer. The repertoire was sequenced with immunoSEQ multiplex PCR; TCRdb's copy has only in-frame clones and lacks some. The sample records over 65,000 clones, 80% to 90% being singletons. The input for sequencing was PBMCs, taken after nivolumab (anti-PD-1) treatment. The receptors shown here come from a person aged 35 to 85 with oral cavity squamous cell carcinoma. Each CDR3 is given with its conserved first and last residue. The D gene is left open where the match is weak. The size entry is marked missing in some rows and otherwise reads once, few, many or a size class.

cdr3_aa,cdr3_nt,clone_size,d_call,v_call,j_call
CASSLGGAYTQYF,TGTGCCAGCAGCTTAGGGGGAGCCTATACGCAGTATTTT,NA,NA,TRBV11-2,TRBJ2-3
CASSLMDAGETQYF,TGTGCCAGTAGTCTAATGGACGCCGGAGAGACCCAGTACTTC,NA,NA,TRBV19,TRBJ2-5
CAWSSRGTGSEKLFF,TGTGCCTGGAGTTCTCGGGGGACAGGGAGTGAAAAACTGTTTTTT,NA,TRBD1,TRBV30,TRBJ1-4
CASSETTGPVGYSSNQPQHF,TGTGCCAGCAGTGAGACGACAGGGCCAGTCGGATATAGTAGCAATCAGCCCCAGCATTTT,NA,TRBD1,TRBV6-1,TRBJ1-5
CASRPGGEDTQYF,TGTGCCAGCAGGCCCGGGGGGGAAGATACGCAGTATTTT,few,TRBD2,TRBV5-4,TRBJ2-3
CASSKDRVYYEQYF,TGTGCCAGCAGCAAGGACAGGGTATACTACGAGCAGTACTTC,NA,TRBD1,TRBV7-9,TRBJ2-7
CASSVVYGGRGTEAFF,TGTGCCAGCAGCGTAGTGTATGGGGGGCGGGGCACTGAAGCTTTCTTT,NA,NA,TRBV9,TRBJ1-1
CASSEPSSYEQYF,TGTGCCAGCAGCGAACCTAGCTCCTACGAGCAGTACTTC,once,NA,TRBV6-1,TRBJ2-7
CASSVSILSTEAFF,TGTGCCAGCAGTGTGAGCATTTTATCCACTGAAGCTTTCTTT,once,NA,TRBV6-4,TRBJ1-1
CASSGQTSGSSYEQYF,TGTGCCAGTAGTGGGCAGACTAGCGGGTCCTCCTACGAGCAGTACTTC,NA,TRBD2,TRBV19,TRBJ2-7
CASPQGGRKGREQYF,TGTGCCAGCCCCCAGGGGGGGAGAAAGGGACGCGAGCAGTACTTC,NA,NA,TRBV13,TRBJ2-7
CASRGQASQETQYF,TGCGCCAGCAGGGGACAGGCCTCTCAAGAGACCCAGTACTTC,NA,TRBD1,TRBV5-1,TRBJ2-5
CASSFPLGGLHEQYF,TGTGCCAGCAGCTTTCCCCTTGGAGGGCTCCACGAGCAGTACTTC,NA,NA,TRBV5-4,TRBJ2-7
CASSYSIDTANYGYTF,TGTGCCAGCAGTTACTCCATAGACACGGCCAACTATGGCTACACCTTC,NA,NA,TRBV6-5,TRBJ1-2
CATSRDSRAGYEQYF,TGTGCCACCAGCAGAGATTCGAGAGCTGGCTACGAGCAGTACTTC,NA,NA,TRBV15,TRBJ2-7
CASSLGQGAEKLFF,TGCGCCAGCAGCTTGGGCCAGGGGGCTGAAAAACTGTTTTTT,NA,TRBD1,TRBV5-1,TRBJ1-4
CAKKGRPVEQYF,TGTGCCAAAAAGGGCCGTCCGGTTGAGCAGTACTTC,NA,NA,TRBV25-1,TRBJ2-7
CASSRTDGNTIYF,TGTGCCAGCAGTCGGACAGATGGAAACACCATATATTTT,NA,NA,TRBV6-1,TRBJ1-3
CASSTEYPPRYEQYF,TGTGCCAGCAGTACCGAGTACCCGCCGCGCTACGAGCAGTACTTC,few,NA,TRBV6-6,TRBJ2-7
CASSHMQGAHTEAFF,TGTGCCAGCAGCCACATGCAGGGGGCTCACACTGAAGCTTTCTTT,NA,TRBD1,TRBV7-9,TRBJ1-1
CASSEGSGIDGYTF,TGTGCCAGCAGTGAGGGTTCCGGTATCGATGGCTACACCTTC,once,NA,TRBV25-1,TRBJ1-2
CASRRAGLAGELFF,TGTGCCAGTAGACGGGCAGGGTTGGCCGGGGAGCTGTTTTTT,few,NA,TRBV19,TRBJ2-2
CASSRGRPGRLPNTEAFF,TGTGCCAGCAGCCGGGGGCGCCCGGGTAGACTGCCGAACACTGAAGCTTTCTTT,NA,NA,TRBV5-4,TRBJ1-1
CASSPRDGETQYF,TGTGCCAGCTCACCACGGGATGGGGAGACCCAGTACTTC,NA,NA,TRBV18,TRBJ2-5